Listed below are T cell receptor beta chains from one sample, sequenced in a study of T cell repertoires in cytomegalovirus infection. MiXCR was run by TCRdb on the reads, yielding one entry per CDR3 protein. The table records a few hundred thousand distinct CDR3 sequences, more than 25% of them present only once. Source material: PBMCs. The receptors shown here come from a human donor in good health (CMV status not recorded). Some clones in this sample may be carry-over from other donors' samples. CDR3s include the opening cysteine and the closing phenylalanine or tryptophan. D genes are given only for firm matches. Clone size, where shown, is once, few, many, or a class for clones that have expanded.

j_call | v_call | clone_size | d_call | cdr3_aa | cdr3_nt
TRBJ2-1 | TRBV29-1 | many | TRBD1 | CSVEGGQVAAYNEQFF | TGCAGCGTTGAAGGCGGACAGGTCGCTGCCTACAATGAGCAGTTCTTC
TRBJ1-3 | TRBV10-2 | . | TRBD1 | CASSRDRGGNTIYF | TGCGCCAGCAGCCGGGACAGGGGTGGAAACACCATATATTTT
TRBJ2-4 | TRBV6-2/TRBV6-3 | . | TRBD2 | CASSKLLALAGNIQYF | TGTGCCAGCAGCAAGTTACTAGCGCTCGCCGGCAACATTCAGTACTTC
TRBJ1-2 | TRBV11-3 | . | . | CASSPPGRHYGYTF | TGTGCCAGCAGCCCCCCCGGACGGCATTATGGCTACACCTTC
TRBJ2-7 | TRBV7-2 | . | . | CASSRGQGTASYEQYF | TGTGCCAGCAGCCGCGGCCAGGGCACTGCTTCCTACGAGCAGTACTTC
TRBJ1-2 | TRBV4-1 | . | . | CASSRTEGGYTF | TGCGCCAGCAGCCGCACGGAAGGTGGCTACACCTTC
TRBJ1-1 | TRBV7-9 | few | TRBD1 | CASSFTGTGDTEAFF | TGTGCCAGCAGCTTCACCGGGACAGGGGACACTGAAGCTTTCTTT
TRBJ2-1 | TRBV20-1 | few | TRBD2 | CSARLAGPHNEQFF | TGCAGTGCTAGGTTAGCGGGGCCACACAATGAGCAGTTCTTC
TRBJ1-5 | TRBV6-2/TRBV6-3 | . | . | CASKGGASNQPQHF | TGTGCCAGCAAGGGGGGCGCTTCCAATCAGCCCCAGCATTTT
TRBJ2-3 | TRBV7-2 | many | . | CASSLSTLRLDTQYF | TGTGCCAGCAGCTTAAGCACCCTCCGCCTAGATACGCAGTATTTT
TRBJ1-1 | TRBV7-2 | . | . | CASSLWEGTTEAFF | TGTGCCAGCAGCTTATGGGAAGGAACCACTGAAGCTTTCTTT
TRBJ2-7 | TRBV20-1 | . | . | CSARDGANYEQYF | TGCAGTGCTAGAGATGGGGCGAACTACGAGCAGTACTTC
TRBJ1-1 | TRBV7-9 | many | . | CASSPPAGNIEAFF | TGTGCCAGCAGCCCTCCCGCCGGAAATATTGAAGCTTTCTTT
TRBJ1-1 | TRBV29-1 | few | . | CSVEGGLNTEAFF | TGCAGCGTAGAGGGAGGCCTGAACACTGAAGCTTTCTTT
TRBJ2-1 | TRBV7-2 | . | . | CASSSMHEQFF | TGTGCCAGCAGCTCCATGCATGAGCAGTTCTTC
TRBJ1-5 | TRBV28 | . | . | CASRPPGGGNQPQHF | TGTGCCAGCAGGCCACCTGGGGGAGGCAATCAGCCCCAGCATTTT
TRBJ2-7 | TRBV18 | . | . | CASSPGLVENKEQYF | TGTGCCAGCTCACCAGGGCTAGTGGAAAACAAGGAGCAGTACTTC
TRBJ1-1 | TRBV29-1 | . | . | CSVERPQGLGTEAFF | TGCAGCGTTGAACGGCCTCAGGGGTTAGGGACTGAAGCTTTCTTT
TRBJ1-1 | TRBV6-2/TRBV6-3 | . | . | CASSIVRTEAFF | TGTGCCAGCAGTATCGTACGCACTGAAGCTTTCTTT
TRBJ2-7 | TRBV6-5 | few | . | CASSNQQGRGPYEQYF | TGTGCCAGCAGTAACCAACAGGGAAGGGGTCCCTACGAGCAGTACTTC
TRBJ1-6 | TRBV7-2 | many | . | CASSLGLRSWNSPLHF | TGTGCCAGCAGCTTAGGACTTCGGAGTTGGAATTCACCCCTCCACTTT
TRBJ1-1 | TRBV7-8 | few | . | CASSFVGLEAFF | TGTGCCAGCAGCTTCGTGGGCCTTGAAGCTTTCTTT
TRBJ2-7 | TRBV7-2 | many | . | CASSLGGGTFTYEQYF | TGTGCCAGCAGCTTAGGAGGGGGGACTTTCACCTACGAGCAGTACTTC
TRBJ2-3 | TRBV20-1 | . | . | CSARAPTAYTDTQYF | TGCAGTGCTAGAGCTCCTACGGCCTACACAGATACGCAGTATTTT
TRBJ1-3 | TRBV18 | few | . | CASSLTKGSGNTIYF | TGTGCCAGCTCTCTCACAAAGGGATCAGGAAACACCATATATTTT
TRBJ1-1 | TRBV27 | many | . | CASSYGGVNTEAFF | TGTGCCAGCAGTTATGGCGGAGTGAACACTGAAGCTTTCTTT
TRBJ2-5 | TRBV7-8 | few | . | CASSLGIGGRKTQYF | TGTGCCAGCAGCTTAGGCATAGGGGGTCGTAAGACCCAGTACTTC
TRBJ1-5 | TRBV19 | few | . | CATRGPGMSSGNQPQHF | TGTGCCACCCGTGGCCCCGGGATGTCCAGCGGGAATCAGCCCCAGCATTTT
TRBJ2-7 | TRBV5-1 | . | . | CASSLDLRDQYF | TGCGCCAGCAGCTTGGACCTCCGAGATCAGTACTTC
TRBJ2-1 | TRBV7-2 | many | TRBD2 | CASSFSGRAYNEQFF | TGTGCCAGCAGCTTTAGCGGGAGGGCCTACAATGAGCAGTTCTTC
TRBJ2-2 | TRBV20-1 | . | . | CSARDGLAINTGELFF | TGCAGTGCTAGAGACGGGCTAGCGATTAACACCGGGGAGCTGTTTTTT
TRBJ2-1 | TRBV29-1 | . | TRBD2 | CSVEVAGDSQFF | TGCAGCGTTGAAGTAGCGGGAGACTCTCAGTTCTTC
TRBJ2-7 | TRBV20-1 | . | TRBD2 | CSAAPSGRHEQYF | TGCAGTGCCGCACCTAGCGGGAGACACGAGCAGTACTTC
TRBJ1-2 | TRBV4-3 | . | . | CASSQDWEAVTF | TGCGCCAGCAGCCAAGATTGGGAAGCGGTCACCTTC
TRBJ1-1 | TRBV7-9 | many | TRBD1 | CASSVLTGGTEAFF | TGTGCCAGCAGCGTATTAACAGGGGGCACTGAAGCTTTCTTT
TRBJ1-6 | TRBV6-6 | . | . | CATLDGGRGFNSPLHF | TGTGCCACACTCGACGGGGGCAGGGGTTTTAATTCACCCCTCCACTTT
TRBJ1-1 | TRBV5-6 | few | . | CASSLTLATEAFF | TGTGCCAGCAGCTTGACCCTAGCCACTGAAGCTTTCTTT
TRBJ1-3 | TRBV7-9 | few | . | CASSLVVSAAGGNTIYF | TGTGCCAGCAGCTTAGTGGTTTCGGCGGCTGGTGGAAACACCATATATTTT
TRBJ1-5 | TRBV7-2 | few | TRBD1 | CASSSSVTGQGYYSNQPQHF | TGTGCCAGCAGCTCGAGCGTAACGGGACAGGGCTACTATAGCAATCAGCCCCAGCATTTT
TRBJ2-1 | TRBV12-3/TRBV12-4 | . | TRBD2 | CASSYGTSGDEQFF | TGTGCCAGCAGTTACGGGACTAGCGGGGATGAGCAGTTCTTC
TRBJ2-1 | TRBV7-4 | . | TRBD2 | CASSRLAGEVEQFF | TGTGCCAGCAGTCGACTAGCGGGAGAGGTTGAGCAGTTCTTC
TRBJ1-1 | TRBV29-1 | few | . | CSVEGSLNTEAFF | TGCAGCGTTGAGGGGTCCCTGAACACTGAAGCTTTCTTT
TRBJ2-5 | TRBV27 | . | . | CASSFTVKETQYF | TGTGCCAGCAGTTTTACGGTGAAAGAGACCCAGTACTTC
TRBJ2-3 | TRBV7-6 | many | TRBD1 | CASSLWTGEAADTQYF | TGTGCCAGCAGTCTATGGACAGGGGAGGCGGCAGATACGCAGTATTTT
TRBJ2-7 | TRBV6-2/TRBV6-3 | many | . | CASSFRDRLGEYF | TGTGCCAGCAGTTTCCGGGACAGACTAGGAGAGTACTTC
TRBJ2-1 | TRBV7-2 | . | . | CASSYRVRDEQFF | TGTGCCAGCAGCTACAGGGTTCGGGATGAGCAGTTCTTC
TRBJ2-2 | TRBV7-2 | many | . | CASSLGGPTGELFF | TGTGCCAGCAGCTTAGGAGGGCCCACCGGGGAGCTGTTTTTT
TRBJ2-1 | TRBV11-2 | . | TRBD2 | CASSAPGLAGDEQFF | TGTGCCAGCAGTGCACCGGGACTAGCGGGCGATGAGCAGTTCTTC
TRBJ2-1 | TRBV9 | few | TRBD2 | CASSVVSGRYNEQFF | TGTGCCAGCAGCGTAGTTAGCGGGAGATACAATGAGCAGTTCTTC
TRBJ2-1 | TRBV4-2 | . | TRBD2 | CASSQDATSAREQFF | TGTGCCAGCAGCCAAGACGCCACTAGCGCTCGTGAGCAGTTCTTC
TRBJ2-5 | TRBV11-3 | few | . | CASSLGGDDQETQYF | TGTGCCAGCAGCTTAGGGGGAGATGATCAAGAGACCCAGTACTTC
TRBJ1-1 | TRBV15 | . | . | CATSRDLWVGREGVEAFF | TGTGCCACCAGCAGAGACCTTTGGGTTGGCAGGGAGGGGGTTGAAGCTTTCTTT
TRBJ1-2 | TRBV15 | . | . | CATSRPGRVDYGYTF | TGTGCCACCAGCAGACCAGGCAGGGTTGACTATGGCTACACCTTC
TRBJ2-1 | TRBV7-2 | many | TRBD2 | CASSSSTSGRGEQFF | TGTGCCAGCAGCTCCTCGACTAGCGGGAGGGGGGAGCAGTTCTTC
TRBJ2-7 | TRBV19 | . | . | CASSMSGPYEQYF | TGTGCCAGTAGTATGTCCGGGCCCTACGAGCAGTACTTC